This T cell receptor beta chain was captured in a study of early T cells in non-severe SARS-CoV-2 infection. This clonotype was recorded at least ten times. Antigen unknown. Study-wide points: Sequences matched to VDJdb favored anti-spike CD8 responses, while private and CD4 specificities were missed.

Individual cDNA molecules each received unique molecular identifiers attached to them. In TCRdb, the 5' RACE reads were re-called with MiXCR into one record per CDR3 protein. Altogether tens of thousands of distinct CDR3 sequences are present, around 5.4% being singletons, with the ten largest covering less than 6.5%. Trimming left V 2 bases short and J 0 bases short, with 20 bases between. Germline-derived CDR1 and CDR2 are ENHRY and SYGVKD. The CDR3 totals 20 residues. The genes are TRBV10-3 and TRBJ2-6, with TRBD1 as a possible D gene (6 bases). Sequenced: whole blood. The receptor's source is an adult who was a healthcare worker with PCR-confirmed SARS-CoV-2 infection or an uninfected control (not recorded which). The CDR3 DNA is TGTGCCATCAGTGAGCGCACAGGGAATTCTAAAGACTCTGGGGCCAACGTCCTGACTTTC. Translating it yields CAISERTGNSKDSGANVLTF.